This TCR beta chain appears in the sequencing data of a study of T cells in Graves' hyperthyroidism and ophthalmopathy. This clonotype was recorded a few times. The source material, RNA transcripts, was used to amplify TCR beta CDR3 regions. The study used the HTBI primer set for a first-round RT-PCR of the TCR CDR3. A single record per CDR3 protein comes from TCRdb applying MiXCR to the multiplex PCR reads. The table lists 600,000 or so distinct CDR3 sequences, about 43% of them singletons, with 8.2% in the top ten. V lost 5 bases to trimming and J lost 8 bases, with 16 bases between them. The CDR3 contains 14 residues. Germline V gene sequence: CDR1 SGHRS, CDR2 YFSETQ.

The origin of this receptor is a woman under 30 with Graves' hyperthyroidism. The chain is built from TRBV5-1 and TRBJ1-4; possibly TRBD1 for D (5 bases). Sequenced: peripheral blood or thyroid tissue (not recorded which). The CDR3 here is CASSMSGVEEKLFF. In nucleotides, the CDR3 is TGCGCCAGCAGTATGTCGGGGGTCGAAGAAAAACTGTTTTTT.